Each of the 7 T cell receptor beta chains below was sequenced from the same sample in a study of shared clonotypes between healthy human individuals. Naive CD8 populations comprised CD45RO-negative cells positively selected for CCR7, excluding terminally differentiated effector memory CD45RA+ cells. Data came from immunoSEQ multiplex PCR; TCRdb stores just in-frame clones and leaves some out. The data contain about 590,000 clones, nearly 97% of them seen just once; the ten biggest clones take up 0.085% to 0.11%. The sample taken for sequencing was naive CD8+ T cells sorted from blood. The receptor source for this set is a woman aged 25-40 years in good health.

The chain links TRBV6-6 to TRBJ2-7, with TRBD1 as a possible D gene (5 bases). The CDR3 has 16 amino acids. The germline V gene has CDR1 MNHNY and CDR2 SVGAGI (reference sequence). V lost 6 bases and J 0 bases, leaving 18 bases between the germline ends. CDR3 nucleotides: TGTGCCAGCAGCAGCCTCATACAGGAGAACTCCTACGAGCAGTACTTC. This gives the protein CASSSLIQENSYEQYF.

The V gene is TRBV27, the J gene TRBJ2-1, with a weak D call TRBD1 (5 bases). V was cut by 7 bases and J by 1 base, with 11 bases left in between. Germline values: CDR1 MNHEY, CDR2 SMNVEV (reference sequence). The CDR3 has 14 residues. The CDR3 DNA follows: TGTGCCAGCACCGTAGGGGCGTCCTACAATGAGCAGTTCTTC. Encoded protein: CASTVGASYNEQFF.

Of note for this clone: Additional DNA sequences in this sample encode the identical CDR3. This sequence joins TRBV19 and TRBJ2-3; 9 bases are a match to TRBD2. Trimming cost V 1 base and J 1 base; bases outside gene matches: 0. The CDR3 loop spans 15 amino acids. Germline lookup yields CDR1 LNHDA and CDR2 SQIVND (reference sequence). CDR3 DNA sequence: TGTGCCAGTAGTATAGGGACTAGCGGCACAGATACGCAGTATTTT. This translates into CASSIGTSGTDTQYF.

The chain carries TRBV9 and TRBJ2-2; 7 bases align to TRBD1. There are 15 residues in the CDR3. Trimming removed 4 bases from V and 3 bases from J; junction bases left unmatched: 6. The V gene's germline CDR1 is SGDLS and CDR2 YYNGEE. CDR3 DNA: TGTGCCAGCAGCAGAGGGACAGACCACACCGGGGAGCTGTTTTTT. Its protein product is CASSRGTDHTGELFF.

The chain uses TRBV28 and TRBJ1-1; D is undetermined. Germline V gene data show CDR1 as MDHEN and CDR2 as SYDVKM. Trimming took off 6 bases at V and 7 bases at J, with 18 bases between the two ends. This CDR3 contains 14 residues. DNA of the CDR3: TGTGCCAGCAGGAAAAATATGGTGCCTGTTGAAGCTTTCTTT. This encodes CASRKNMVPVEAFF.

The rearrangement joins TRBV7-6 to TRBJ1-1; 11 bases line up with TRBD1. The J segment lost 4 bases and the V segment lost 4 bases, leaving 2 bases of the junction unmatched. The CDR3 sequence is 14 residues long. The germline V gene has CDR1 SGHVS and CDR2 FNYEAQ. CDR3 residues: CASSSGTGGTEAFF. The CDR3 bases are TGTGCCAGCAGCTCCGGGACAGGGGGCACTGAAGCTTTCTTT.

This clone appeared a few times. The V and J genes are TRBV7-9 and TRBJ2-1, with unresolved D. The ends were cut back, 2 bases at V and 10 bases at J, with 9 bases in the middle. Germline assignment: CDR1 SEHNR and CDR2 FQNEAQ (reference sequence). The CDR3 length is 12 residues. In DNA, the CDR3 is TGTGCCAGCAGCTTAAAAGTTGGAGAGCAGTTCTTC. This sequence encodes CASSLKVGEQFF. The whole variable domain, remainder taken from reference TRBV7-9 and TRBJ2-1, is DTGVSQNPRHKITKRGQNVTFRCDPISEHNRLYWYRQTLGQGPEFLTYFQNEAQLEKSRLLSDRFSAERPKGSFSTLEIQRTEQGDSAMYLCASSLKVGEQFFGPGTRLTVL.